The rows below give T cell receptor beta chains drawn from one sample of a study of cytomegalovirus exposure and HLA in healthy donors. Assay used: immunoSEQ multiplex PCR; TCRdb lists only in-frame clones, some missing. The data contain over 100,000 clones, 60% to 85% of them singletons. Material for sequencing was PBMCs. The receptor set was obtained from a middle-aged woman in good health and CMV-seronegative. CDR3s include the opening cysteine and the closing phenylalanine or tryptophan. The D gene is left open where the match is weak. Size values are once, few and many counts, or a class for expanded clones, and some rows have none.

V gene	J gene	D gene	clone size	CDR3 DNA	CDR3 protein
TRBV28	TRBJ2-2	TRBD2	once	TGTGCCAGCAGCTCCCCATTAGCGGGGGGGCCCGGGGAGCTGTTTTTT	CASSSPLAGGPGELFF
TRBV15	TRBJ2-3	-	-	TGTGCCACCAGCGGGGACTTTTCCACAGATACGCAGTATTTT	CATSGDFSTDTQYF
TRBV5-1	TRBJ2-2	-	-	TGCGCCAGCAGCCCCATCTCGACAGCCACCGGGGAGCTGTTTTTT	CASSPISTATGELFF
TRBV25-1	TRBJ2-7	TRBD1	-	TGTGCCAGCAGTCCCCGGACAGGGGCAGGGTACGAGCAGTACTTC	CASSPRTGAGYEQYF
TRBV6-6	TRBJ1-5	-	once	TGTGCCAGCAGTTACGTATCTCGGGGGGTCAATCAGCCCCAGCATTTT	CASSYVSRGVNQPQHF
TRBV7-9	TRBJ1-6	-	-	TGTGCCAGCAGCTCGGGGGTGGGAGGGTCACCCCTCCACTTT	CASSSGVGGSPLHF
TRBV5-1	TRBJ1-2	TRBD1	-	TGCGCCAGCAGCTACATCGACAGGGAAGGGGACTATGGCTACACCTTC	CASSYIDREGDYGYTF
TRBV7-8	TRBJ1-2	TRBD1	-	TGTGCCAGCAGCTTAGCGGACAGGGCCCCTGGGGGCTACACCTTC	CASSLADRAPGGYTF
TRBV7-2	TRBJ2-2	TRBD2	-	TGTGCCAGCAGCTTGATACTAGCGGGGCTCACCGGGGAGCTGTTTTTT	CASSLILAGLTGELFF
TRBV7-2	TRBJ2-5	-	-	TGTGCCAGCAGCTTATCACTATCCGGGACTGGGTACTTC	CASSLSLSGTGYF
TRBV9	TRBJ1-2	-	few	TGTGCCAGCAGCGTAAAGGAGAACTATGGCTACACCTTC	CASSVKENYGYTF
TRBV27	TRBJ2-7	-	-	TGTGCCAGCAGTTTACGGCTAGGATTAATCTACGAGCAGTACTTC	CASSLRLGLIYEQYF
TRBV19	TRBJ1-1	TRBD1	few	TGTGCCAGTAGTATCGTCGACAGGGAGACCACTGAAGCTTTCTTT	CASSIVDRETTEAFF
TRBV14	TRBJ2-1	TRBD2	-	TGTGCCAGCAGCCTAGTTGGACTAGCGGGGGTTCGATGGCAGTTCTTC	CASSLVGLAGVRWQFF
TRBV6-5	TRBJ1-2	TRBD1	-	TGTGCCAGCACTCCAGGGACAGCTAGCCGCTACACCTTC	CASTPGTASRYTF
TRBV6-1	TRBJ1-1	TRBD1	-	TGTGCCAGCAGTGTTCTCCGGGACAGCGACGGGGAGTGGAACACTGAAGCTTTCTTT	CASSVLRDSDGEWNTEAFF
TRBV2	TRBJ2-3	-	-	TGTGCCAGCAGTATAGAGGGAGGCACAGATACGCAGTATTTT	CASSIEGGTDTQYF
TRBV28	TRBJ1-1	-	-	TGTGCCAGCGGCCAGGGAATGAACACTGAAGCTTTCTTT	CASGQGMNTEAFF
TRBV9	TRBJ2-7	TRBD2	few	TGTGCCAGCAGCTCCCGACTAGCGGGGGGTTCGGCTCCTAACGAGCAGTACTTC	CASSSRLAGGSAPNEQYF
TRBV19	TRBJ1-3	TRBD1	-	TGTGCCAGTAGCGAACCCAGGGGGACCTCTGGAAACACCATATATTTT	CASSEPRGTSGNTIYF
TRBV13	TRBJ1-1	-	-	TGTGCCAGCAGCTTAAGGGGGGGGCGCGTGAACACTGAAGCTTTCTTT	CASSLRGGRVNTEAFF
TRBV1	TRBJ2-1	-	once	-	CTSSWGQGNYNEQFF
TRBV10-3	TRBJ1-5	TRBD1	-	TGTGCCACTGGGACAGGGAATATGGGTCAGCCCCAGCATTTT	CATGTGNMGQPQHF
TRBV5-6	TRBJ2-7	-	-	TGTGCCAGCAGCCGCGGGTCCTACGAGCAGTACTTC	CASSRGSYEQYF
TRBV7-8	TRBJ2-1	TRBD2	-	TGTGCCAGCAGCCCTCGGAGCGGGGACAATGAGCAGTTCTTC	CASSPRSGDNEQFF
TRBV19	TRBJ2-7	-	-	TGTGCCAGCAGGGGCTACTACGAGCAGTACTTC	CASRGYYEQYF
TRBV6-5	TRBJ2-5	-	-	TGTGCCAGCACCGAGGGACTGGTGGAGACCCAGTACTTC	CASTEGLVETQYF
TRBV6-4	TRBJ2-7	TRBD1	-	TGTGCCAGCAGCCCCGGGACAGACAGCGAGCAGTACTTC	CASSPGTDSEQYF
TRBV29-1	TRBJ2-2	-	-	TGCAGCGTTCTAGGGAACACCGGGGAGCTGTTTTTT	CSVLGNTGELFF
TRBV18	TRBJ2-2	-	-	TGTGCCAGCTCTCCGACAGGGAGGTCGCTCACCGGGGAGCTGTTTTTT	CASSPTGRSLTGELFF
TRBV15	TRBJ1-5	TRBD1	few	TGTGCCACCAGCAGAGATCTTTGGGCAGGGGGCGCGGGCAATCAGCCCCAGCATTTT	CATSRDLWAGGAGNQPQHF
TRBV4-2	TRBJ2-1	TRBD2	-	TGTGCCAGCAGCTCCGGGACTAGCTCCTACAATGAGCAGTTCTTC	CASSSGTSSYNEQFF
TRBV7-6	TRBJ2-5	-	once	TGTGCCAGCACAGGGGAAGAGACCCAGTACTTC	CASTGEETQYF
TRBV7-9	TRBJ2-7	TRBD1	-	TGTGCCAGCAGCTTCACAGGGGGATCCTACGAGCAGTACTTC	CASSFTGGSYEQYF